This TCR beta chain stems from a study of long-term antiretroviral therapy in people with HIV. General study results and limits: Whichever time point was examined, clones expanded before ART dominated the repertoire.

This clone was counted between two and nine times. Its antigen is not known. Other DNA sequences of this sample code for an identical CDR3. Donors each had at least one pre-ART PBMC sample and at least two post-ART ones. Each HIV participant was treated in the United States. They ran version v3.0 of the immunoSEQ assay at survey level. Data came from immunoSEQ multiplex PCR; TCRdb stores just in-frame clones and leaves some out. The data contain approximately 18,000 clones, more than 70% of them singletons. The CDR3 is made up of 10 amino acids. CDR1 and CDR2 (germline): MDHEN, SYDVKM. V shed 6 bases and J 8 bases; nucleotides not matched to a gene: 0.

This TCR was recovered from a man aged 18 to 30 with HIV. The rearrangement uses TRBV28 and TRBJ1-1; 7 bases fit TRBD1. Sequencing used unsorted PBMCs, obtained 0.1 years before starting antiretroviral therapy. DNA for the CDR3: TGTGCCAGCAGGGACAGGGAAGCTTTCTTT. This translates into CASRDREAFF.